Listed below are T cell receptor beta chains from one sample, sequenced in a study of blood T cell repertoires in COVID-19. Libraries were prepared by immunoSEQ multiplex PCR; TCRdb keeps only in-frame clonotypes and omits some of them. Of about 45,000 clones detected, 70% to 90% appear once; the ten largest clones hold 31%. Input material: peripheral blood. These TCRs come from a woman older than 75 with acute or convalescent COVID-19. Each CDR3 is given with its conserved first and last residue. Some rows mark clone size as missing; the rest say once, few, many or name a class of expanded clone.

size	V	J	CDR3
-	TRBV10-2	TRBJ1-6	CASSGQVNSPLHF
-	TRBV27	TRBJ2-5	CASRGGVATQYF
-	TRBV19	TRBJ2-7	CASRETGGHYEQYF
-	TRBV18	TRBJ2-7	CASSPGVTSYEQYF
once	TRBV9	TRBJ2-5	CASSAEYQETQYF
few	TRBV28	TRBJ2-7	CASSSAGVYEQYF
-	TRBV3-1/TRBV3-2	TRBJ2-7	CASSQVLLAGANEQYF
-	TRBV28	TRBJ2-7	CASSWGRGILREQYF
-	TRBV5-6	TRBJ2-3	CASSLGWTTGSDTQYF
-	TRBV5-1	TRBJ2-3	CASSLVTGGTDTQYF
-	TRBV6-5	TRBJ2-7	CASGQGYEQYF
once	TRBV28	TRBJ2-7	CASSWGAGAYEQYF
-	TRBV27	TRBJ2-3	CASSQGTGTDTQYF
-	TRBV2	TRBJ1-1	CASDPGLSTEAFF
-	TRBV19	TRBJ1-1	CASSKQGVTEAFF
-	TRBV10-3	TRBJ2-2	CAISISGSDAGELFF
-	TRBV5-6	TRBJ2-7	CASSLVGTVSYEQYF
once	TRBV28	TRBJ2-5	CASRYGQNLGETQYF
-	TRBV2	TRBJ2-3	CASQRDSSTDTQYF
-	TRBV5-4	TRBJ1-2	CASSLDRTYGYTF
-	TRBV3-1/TRBV3-2	TRBJ2-1	CASSQGDRGRLNEQFF
-	TRBV6-1	TRBJ1-4	CASSESYIAGYEKLFF
few	TRBV5-1	TRBJ2-7	CASSLTGVNPYEQYF
-	TRBV19	TRBJ2-1	CASRGWGTSGYNEQFF
-	TRBV7-9	TRBJ2-7	CASSLWIAGGREQYF
once	TRBV4-1	TRBJ1-2	CASRPGQGYGYTF
-	TRBV3-1/TRBV3-2	TRBJ2-1	CASSRGTLEVTSYNEQFF
-	TRBV10-3	TRBJ1-2	CAISEQGWDYGYTF
-	TRBV6-1	TRBJ2-7	CASSEVGEQYF
-	TRBV19	TRBJ1-5	CASTHTGQGAVGNQPQHF
once	TRBV18	TRBJ1-1	CASSPTTGRGRNTEAFF
-	TRBV3-1/TRBV3-2	TRBJ1-1	CASARTGKRNTEAFF
-	TRBV4-1	TRBJ2-3	CASSQGSGEHTQYF
-	TRBV27	TRBJ1-5	CASSFKWTGGRAQPQHF
-	TRBV6-5	TRBJ2-7	CASSTAGGAPGEQYF
-	TRBV6-5	TRBJ1-6	CASRGQGDNSPLHF
once	TRBV28	TRBJ2-1	CASSPWRVDEQFF
-	TRBV5-1	TRBJ2-7	CASSFGGQGGYEQYF
-	TRBV7-2	TRBJ2-7	CASSWGQGGFYEQYF
-	TRBV4-1	TRBJ2-7	CASSPLAGRVYEQYF
-	TRBV6-5	TRBJ2-4	CASRTTGSGQYF
-	TRBV3-1/TRBV3-2	TRBJ1-1	CASSQDTGNTEAFF
-	TRBV30	TRBJ1-3	CAWSVQGASGNTIYF
once	TRBV5-6	TRBJ2-7	CASSTEGTGSYEQYF
-	TRBV6-6	TRBJ1-5	CASCYGSSQPQHF
-	TRBV9	TRBJ2-7	CASSVDGVNEQYF